These 13 T cell receptor beta chains share one sample of origin, sequenced in a study of post-analysis software for immune sequencing data. Study-level points and caveats: Roughly five TRBV segments were significantly more frequent in patients than in controls. TRBV5-6, TRBV5-1 and TRBV20-1 were among these segments.

Tagging with unique molecular identifiers was a feature of the TCR beta cDNA libraries. TCRdb re-derived calls from the PCR reads in MiXCR, one entry per CDR3 protein. The table has 550,000 to 700,000 distinct CDR3 sequences, 44% seen once. These receptors have no identified antigens. The sample taken for sequencing was blood. The receptor source for this set is a girl aged 10-17 years with multiple sclerosis.

Only a few counts were recorded for this clonotype. In DNA form, the CDR3 reads TGTGCCAGCAGTGAATCCAATGTAGGGTACGAGCAGTACTTC. Translating gives CASSESNVGYEQYF. The chain uses TRBV25-1 and TRBJ2-7; no firm D call. Germline-derived CDR1 and CDR2 are MGHDK and SYGVNS. With 1 base removed from V and 4 bases from J, the gap between germline ends came to 11 bases. The CDR3 contains 14 residues.

V and J are TRBV15 and TRBJ2-1, with a tentative D call TRBD1 (6 bases). This CDR3 is 13 amino acids long. Trimming removed 8 bases at V and 10 bases at J, with 18 bases between. CDR1 and CDR2 (germline): LNHNV, YYDKDF (reference sequence). The CDR3 protein is CATSWDTLEEQFF. CDR3 sequence (DNA): TGTGCCACCTCATGGGACACCTTGGAAGAGCAGTTCTTC.

The chain has TRBV7-2 and TRBJ2-3; 9 bases agree with TRBD2. The CDR3 sequence is 16 residues long. Germline V CDR1 and CDR2: SGHTA, FQGNSA. The trim removed 5 bases at V and 1 base at J, leaving 7 bases unmatched. The CDR3 here is CASSPRASGGTDTQYF. The CDR3 region has the DNA TGTGCCAGCAGCCCCCGGGCTAGCGGGGGCACAGATACGCAGTATTTT.

The chain combines TRBV30 with TRBJ1-2; D is unclear. Germline V gives CDR1 GTSNPN, CDR2 SVGIG (reference sequence). The ends were cut back, 2 bases at V and 4 bases at J, with 8 bases in the middle. This CDR3 has 12 amino acids. The CDR3 DNA reads TGTGCCTGGAGTTTCCGGGCCTATGGCTACACCTTC. Translating it yields CAWSFRAYGYTF.

CDR3 sequence reads: CASSHPLPAGTANEQFF. DNA for the CDR3: TGTGCCAGCAGTCACCCCTTACCAGCGGGAACCGCTAATGAGCAGTTCTTC. The rearrangement uses TRBV2 and TRBJ2-1, with 7 bases matching TRBD2. Germline V gene data show CDR1 as SNHLY and CDR2 as FYNNEI. The junction had 17 bases not matched to a gene; V was cut back by 5 bases and J by 7 bases. This CDR3 is 17 amino acids long.

This clonotype showed up just once. The V and J genes are TRBV7-6 and TRBJ1-5, with no clear D. In germline, CDR1 is SGHVS, CDR2 FNYEAQ. Trimming removed 1 base from V and 6 bases from J, with 7 bases in between. The CDR3 spans 13 residues. The CDR3 loop is CASSLEEGQPQHF. The CDR3 DNA reads as TGTGCCAGCAGCTTAGAGGAGGGTCAGCCCCAGCATTTT. The whole variable domain, filled in from reference TRBV7-6 and TRBJ1-5, reads GAGVSQSPRYKVTKRGQDVALRCDPISGHVSLYWYRQALGQGPEFLTYFNYEAQQDKSGLPNDRFSAERPEGSISTLTIQRTEQRDSAMYRCASSLEEGQPQHFGDGTRLSIL.

J is TRBJ2-7 and V is TRBV20-1; 16 bases fit TRBD2. The J call may be in error: the DNA end matches TRBJ2-5 better. Germline assignment: CDR1 DFQATT and CDR2 SNEGSKA (reference sequence). There are 19 residues in the CDR3. In nucleotides, the CDR3 is TGCAGTGCTAGATCCCCGGGACTAGCGGGAGGGCGAAGAGGAGAGACCCAGTACTTC. Residues: CSARSPGLAGGRRGETQYF.

V is TRBV6-6 and J is TRBJ1-4; unclear D gene. V lost 7 bases, J lost 4 bases, and 13 bases lay in between. This CDR3 spans 14 amino acids. The germline CDR1 and CDR2 sequences are MNHNY and SVGAGI (reference sequence). CDR3 protein: CASTYSDLNEKLFF. CDR3 DNA sequence: TGTGCCAGCACTTATTCCGACCTTAATGAAAAACTGTTTTTT.

This clonotype was picked up a small number of times. The J gene is TRBJ2-7, the V gene TRBV7-8, with D uncertain. This CDR3 comprises 12 residues. Trimming removed 8 bases at V and 1 base at J, with 9 bases between. Germline CDR1 reads SGHVS; CDR2 reads FQNEAQ. The CDR3 loop is CASGPKSYEQYF. The DNA for the CDR3 is TGTGCCAGCGGGCCGAAATCCTACGAGCAGTACTTC.

J is TRBJ1-1 and V is TRBV12-3 or TRBV12-4; D unresolved. The CDR3 is 12 residues long. Trimming cost V 11 bases and J 3 bases, with 13 bases left between them. In DNA, the CDR3 is TGTGCCTCCCACCCGGGGTACACTGAAGCTTTCTTT. Amino acid sequence: CASHPGYTEAFF.

As to this clonotype: At one end the junction does not follow the germline gene, possibly because of a read error. The genes are TRBV7-7 and TRBJ2-5, with 8 bases that match TRBD2. Germline values: CDR1 SSHAT, CDR2 FNYEAQ (reference sequence). There are 16 residues in the CDR3. The CDR3 spells CASSLGPGGSQETRYF. DNA for the CDR3: TGTGCTAGCAGCTTAGGCCCGGGAGGGAGCCAAGAGACCCGGTACTTC.

This clonotype was seen a few times. The CDR3: CASSLAPGQGLTDTQYF. In DNA, the CDR3 is TGTGCCAGCAGCTTAGCGCCCGGACAGGGTCTCACAGATACGCAGTATTTT. This rearrangement joins TRBV7-9 to TRBJ2-3; 8 positions match TRBD1. With 0 bases clipped from V and 2 bases from J, the junction kept 7 bases outside the gene matches. This CDR3 is built from 17 residues. The germline CDR1 and CDR2 sequences are SEHNR and FQNEAQ (reference sequence).

A few counts support this clonotype. V and J are TRBV27 and TRBJ1-2; D gene ambiguous. Trimming left V 2 bases short and J 4 bases short, with 14 bases between. This CDR3 is built from 15 residues. In germline, CDR1 is MNHEY, CDR2 SMNVEV (reference sequence). CDR3 loop: CASSLSTDSIYGYTF. CDR3 sequence (DNA): TGTGCCAGCAGTTTAAGTACCGACTCTATCTATGGCTACACCTTC.